This section outlines one T cell receptor beta chain sequence together with its context. The CDR3 contains 14 residues. V was cut by 1 base and J by 4 bases, with 8 bases left in between. CDR1 is MNHEY, CDR2 SMNVEV, per germline (reference sequence). The data were obtained in a study of blood T cell repertoires in COVID-19. The overall study: The United States, Italy and Spain were the sources of the acute and convalescent COVID-19 samples. PBMCs, B-cell-depleted T cells, or T cells were the source of the cDNA or gDNA that made up the material.

In the original processing: Amplified reference gene primers provided the basis for estimating nucleated cell counts. Repertoires were generated with immunoSEQ multiplex PCR, while TCRdb's copy carries only in-frame clones and drops some. V and J calls plus clone size are reproduced from that table; the DNA served to infer D and trimming. The sample includes tens of thousands of clones, roughly 80% of them seen just once. Seattle's enrolled individuals joined amid active infection and were then monitored longitudinally. The TCR originated in a man in his forties or fifties with COVID-19, enrolled during active disease. Sequencing was done on a sample of peripheral blood. This chain joins TRBV27 and TRBJ2-4; D gene uncertain. In DNA form, the CDR3 reads TGTGCCAGCAGTTTATTGGGCCCAAAAAACATTCAGTACTTC. Protein product: CASSLLGPKNIQYF.